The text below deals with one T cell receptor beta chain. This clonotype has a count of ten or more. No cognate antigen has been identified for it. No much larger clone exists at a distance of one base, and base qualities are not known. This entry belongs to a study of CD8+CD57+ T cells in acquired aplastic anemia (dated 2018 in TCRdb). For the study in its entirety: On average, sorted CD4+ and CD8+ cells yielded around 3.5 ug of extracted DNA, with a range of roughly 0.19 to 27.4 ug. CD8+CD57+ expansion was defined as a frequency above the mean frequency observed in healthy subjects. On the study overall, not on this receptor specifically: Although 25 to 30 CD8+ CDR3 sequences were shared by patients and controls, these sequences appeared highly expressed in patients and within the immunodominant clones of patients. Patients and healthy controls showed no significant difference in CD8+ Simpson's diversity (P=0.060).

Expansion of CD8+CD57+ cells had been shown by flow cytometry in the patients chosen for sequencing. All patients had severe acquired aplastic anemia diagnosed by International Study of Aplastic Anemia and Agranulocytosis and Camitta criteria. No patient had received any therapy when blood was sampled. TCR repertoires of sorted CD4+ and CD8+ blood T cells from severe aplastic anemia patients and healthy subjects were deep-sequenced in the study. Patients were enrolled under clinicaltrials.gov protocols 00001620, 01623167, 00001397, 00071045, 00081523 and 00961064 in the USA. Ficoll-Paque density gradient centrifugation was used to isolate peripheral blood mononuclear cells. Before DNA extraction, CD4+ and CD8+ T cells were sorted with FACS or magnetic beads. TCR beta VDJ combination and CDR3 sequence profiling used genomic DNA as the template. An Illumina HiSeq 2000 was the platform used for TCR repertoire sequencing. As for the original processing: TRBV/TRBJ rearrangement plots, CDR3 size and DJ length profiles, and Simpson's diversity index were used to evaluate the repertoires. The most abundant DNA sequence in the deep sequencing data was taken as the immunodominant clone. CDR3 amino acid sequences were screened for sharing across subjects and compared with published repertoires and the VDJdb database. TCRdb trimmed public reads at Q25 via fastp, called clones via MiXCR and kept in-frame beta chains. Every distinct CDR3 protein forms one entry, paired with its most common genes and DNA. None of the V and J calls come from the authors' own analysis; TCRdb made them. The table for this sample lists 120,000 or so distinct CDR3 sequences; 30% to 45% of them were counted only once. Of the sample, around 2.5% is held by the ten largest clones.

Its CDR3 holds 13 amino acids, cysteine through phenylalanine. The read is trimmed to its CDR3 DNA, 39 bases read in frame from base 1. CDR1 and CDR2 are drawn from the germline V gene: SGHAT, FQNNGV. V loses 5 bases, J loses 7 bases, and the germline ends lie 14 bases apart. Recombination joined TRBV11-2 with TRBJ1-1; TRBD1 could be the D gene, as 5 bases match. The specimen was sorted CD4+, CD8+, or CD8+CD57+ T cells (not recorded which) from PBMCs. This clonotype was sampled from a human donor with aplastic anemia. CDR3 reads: CASSPLGTGEAFF. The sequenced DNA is TGTGCCAGCAGCCCACTAGGGACGGGTGAAGCTTTCTTT.